This TCR beta chain was documented in a study of beta chain features in type 1 diabetes. Study outcomes and limitations: Moderately but significantly shorter TCRB CDR3s were found in Type 1 diabetes patients in all four CD4+ subsets.

The CDR3 spans 15 residues. Per germline, CDR1 SQVTM and CDR2 ANQGSEA. Trimming cost V 6 bases and J 0 bases, with 17 bases left between them. As every portion of the isolated RNA was reverse transcribed, the sequencing read expressed TCRB transcripts. Using immunoSEQ multiplex PCR, the repertoire was profiled, and TCRdb retains in-frame clones only, with some absent. The sample includes about 250,000 clones, less than 15% of them seen just once. This clone was seen more than once but under ten times. Its specificity is unknown. Sequenced input: naive CD4+ T cells from blood. The chain uses TRBV29-1 and TRBJ2-5; perhaps TRBD2 as D (5 bases). The TCR was taken from a woman in her forties in good health. CDR3 amino acids: CSVASASSYQETQYF. The CDR3 DNA reads TGCAGCGTAGCGTCGGCTAGCAGTTACCAAGAGACCCAGTACTTC.